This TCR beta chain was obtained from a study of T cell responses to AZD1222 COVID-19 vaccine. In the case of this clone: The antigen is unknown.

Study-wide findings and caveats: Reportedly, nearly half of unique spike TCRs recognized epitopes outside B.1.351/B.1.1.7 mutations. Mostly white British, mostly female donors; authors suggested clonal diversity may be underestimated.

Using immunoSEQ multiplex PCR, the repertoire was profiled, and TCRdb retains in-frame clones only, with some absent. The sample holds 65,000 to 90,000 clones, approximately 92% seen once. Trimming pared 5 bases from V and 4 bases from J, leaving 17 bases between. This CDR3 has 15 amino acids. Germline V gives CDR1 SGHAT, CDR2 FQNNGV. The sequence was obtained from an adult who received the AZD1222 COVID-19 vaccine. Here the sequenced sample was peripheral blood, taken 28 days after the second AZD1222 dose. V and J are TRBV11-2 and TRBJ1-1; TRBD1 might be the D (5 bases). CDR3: CASSPVAVQGTEAFF. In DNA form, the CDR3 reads TGTGCCAGCAGCCCCGTCGCCGTTCAGGGCACTGAAGCTTTCTTT.